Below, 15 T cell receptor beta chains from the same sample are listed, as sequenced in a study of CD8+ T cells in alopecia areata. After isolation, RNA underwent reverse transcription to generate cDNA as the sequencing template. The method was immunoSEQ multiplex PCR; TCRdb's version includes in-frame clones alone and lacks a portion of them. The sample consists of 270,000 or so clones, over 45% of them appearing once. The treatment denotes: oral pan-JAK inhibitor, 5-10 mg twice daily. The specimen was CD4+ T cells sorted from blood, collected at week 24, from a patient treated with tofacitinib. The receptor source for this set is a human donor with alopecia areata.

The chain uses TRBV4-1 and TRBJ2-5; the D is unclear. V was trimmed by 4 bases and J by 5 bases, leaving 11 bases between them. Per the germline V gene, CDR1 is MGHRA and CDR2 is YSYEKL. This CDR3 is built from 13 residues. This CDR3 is CASSPLGLETQYF. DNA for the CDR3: TGCGCCAGCAGCCCCCTAGGGCTGGAGACCCAGTACTTC.

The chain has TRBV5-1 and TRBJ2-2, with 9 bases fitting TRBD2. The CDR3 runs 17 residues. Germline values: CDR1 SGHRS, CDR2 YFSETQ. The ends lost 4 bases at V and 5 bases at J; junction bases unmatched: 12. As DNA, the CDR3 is TGCGCCAGCAGCCCCCCGCCGGCTAGCGGGGAAACCGGGGAGCTGTTTTTT. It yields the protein CASSPPPASGETGELFF.

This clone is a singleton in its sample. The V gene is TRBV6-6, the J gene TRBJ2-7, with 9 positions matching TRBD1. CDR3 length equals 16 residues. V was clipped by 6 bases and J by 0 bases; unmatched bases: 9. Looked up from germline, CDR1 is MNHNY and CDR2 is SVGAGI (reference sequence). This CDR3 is CASSPRAGQGSYEQYF. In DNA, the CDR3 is TGTGCCAGCAGCCCAAGGGCGGGACAGGGCTCCTACGAGCAGTACTTC.

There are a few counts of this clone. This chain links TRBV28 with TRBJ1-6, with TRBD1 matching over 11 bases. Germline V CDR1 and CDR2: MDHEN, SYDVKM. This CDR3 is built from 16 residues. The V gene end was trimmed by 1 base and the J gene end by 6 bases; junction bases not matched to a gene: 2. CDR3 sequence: CASSLSGQGANSPLHF. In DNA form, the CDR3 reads TGTGCCAGCAGTTTATCTGGACAGGGGGCTAATTCACCCCTCCACTTT.

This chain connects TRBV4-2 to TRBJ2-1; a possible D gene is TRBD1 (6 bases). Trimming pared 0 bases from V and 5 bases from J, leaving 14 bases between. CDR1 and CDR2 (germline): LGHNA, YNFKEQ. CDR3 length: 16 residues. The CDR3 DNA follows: TGTGCCAGCAGCCAAGATGATGGGGGCCTGGACAATGAGCAGTTCTTC. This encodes CASSQDDGGLDNEQFF.

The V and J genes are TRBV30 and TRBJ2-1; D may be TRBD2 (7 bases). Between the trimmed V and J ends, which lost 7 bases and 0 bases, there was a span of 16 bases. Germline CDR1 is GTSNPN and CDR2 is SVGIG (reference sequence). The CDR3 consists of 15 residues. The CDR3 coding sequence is TGTGCCTCAAATGTAGGGGGGGGCTCCTACAATGAGCAGTTCTTC. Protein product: CASNVGGGSYNEQFF. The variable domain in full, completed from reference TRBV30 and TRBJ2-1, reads SQTIHQWPATLVQPVGSPLSLECTVEGTSNPNLYWYRQAAGRGLQLLFYSVGIGQISSEVPQNLSASRPQDRQFILSSKKLLLSDSGFYLCASNVGGGSYNEQFFGPGTRLTVL.

The CDR3 reads CASSRDRALSNYGYTF. CDR3 DNA sequence: TGCGCCAGCAGCCGAGACAGGGCATTATCTAACTATGGCTACACCTTC. This chain connects TRBV5-1 to TRBJ1-2, with 7 bases matching TRBD1. V gave up 4 bases and J gave up 0 bases; unmatched junction bases: 9. The germline CDR1 and CDR2 sequences are SGHRS and YFSETQ. This CDR3 has 16 residues.

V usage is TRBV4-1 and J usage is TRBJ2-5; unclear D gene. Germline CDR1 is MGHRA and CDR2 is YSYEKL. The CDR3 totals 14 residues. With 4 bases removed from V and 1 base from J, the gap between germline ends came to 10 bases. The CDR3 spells CASSPGQAQETQYF. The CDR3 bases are TGCGCCAGCAGCCCCGGCCAGGCCCAAGAGACCCAGTACTTC.

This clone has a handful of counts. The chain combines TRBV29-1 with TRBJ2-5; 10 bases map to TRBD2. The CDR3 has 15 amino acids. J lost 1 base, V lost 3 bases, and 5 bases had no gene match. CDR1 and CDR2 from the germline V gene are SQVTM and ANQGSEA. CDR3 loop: CSVDLLAGPQETQYF. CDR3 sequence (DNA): TGCAGCGTTGACTTACTAGCGGGGCCCCAAGAGACCCAGTACTTC.

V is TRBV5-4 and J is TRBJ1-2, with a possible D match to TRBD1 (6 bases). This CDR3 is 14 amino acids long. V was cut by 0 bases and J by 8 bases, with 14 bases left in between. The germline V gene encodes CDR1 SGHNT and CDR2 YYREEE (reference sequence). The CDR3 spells CASSLEGRGNGYTF. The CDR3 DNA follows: TGTGCCAGCAGCTTGGAAGGCAGGGGAAACGGCTACACCTTC.

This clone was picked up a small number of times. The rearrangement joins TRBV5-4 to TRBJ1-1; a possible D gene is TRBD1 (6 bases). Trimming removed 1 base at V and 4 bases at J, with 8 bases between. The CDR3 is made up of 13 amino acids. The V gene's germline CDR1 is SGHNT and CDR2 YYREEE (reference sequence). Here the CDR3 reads CASSLPQGTEAFF. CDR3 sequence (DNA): TGTGCCAGCAGCTTGCCACAGGGCACTGAAGCTTTCTTT.

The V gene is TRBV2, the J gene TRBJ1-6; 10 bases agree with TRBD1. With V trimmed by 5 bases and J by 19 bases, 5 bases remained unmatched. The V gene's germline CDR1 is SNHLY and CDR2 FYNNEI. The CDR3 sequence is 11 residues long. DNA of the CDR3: TGTGCCAGCAGTCAGGACAGGGGGAATCACTTT. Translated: CASSQDRGNHF.

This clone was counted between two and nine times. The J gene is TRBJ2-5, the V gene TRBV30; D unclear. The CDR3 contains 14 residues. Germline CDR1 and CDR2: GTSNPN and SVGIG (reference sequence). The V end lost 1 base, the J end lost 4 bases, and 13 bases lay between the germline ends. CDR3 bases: TGTGCCTGGAGTGGGACCCGGGTTGGAGAGACCCAGTACTTC. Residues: CAWSGTRVGETQYF.

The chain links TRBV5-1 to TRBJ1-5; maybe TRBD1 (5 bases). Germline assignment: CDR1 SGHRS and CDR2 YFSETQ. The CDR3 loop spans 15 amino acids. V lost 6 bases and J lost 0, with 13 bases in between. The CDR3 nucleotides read TGCGCCAGCAACTCACTGACAGTTAGCAATCAGCCCCAGCATTTT. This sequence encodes CASNSLTVSNQPQHF.

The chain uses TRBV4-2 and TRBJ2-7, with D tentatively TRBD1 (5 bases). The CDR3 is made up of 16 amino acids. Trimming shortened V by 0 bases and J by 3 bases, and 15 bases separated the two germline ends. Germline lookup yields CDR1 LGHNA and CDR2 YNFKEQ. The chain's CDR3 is CASSQEGSQTDYEQYF. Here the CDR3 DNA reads TGTGCCAGCAGCCAAGAGGGTTCACAGACAGACTACGAGCAGTACTTC.